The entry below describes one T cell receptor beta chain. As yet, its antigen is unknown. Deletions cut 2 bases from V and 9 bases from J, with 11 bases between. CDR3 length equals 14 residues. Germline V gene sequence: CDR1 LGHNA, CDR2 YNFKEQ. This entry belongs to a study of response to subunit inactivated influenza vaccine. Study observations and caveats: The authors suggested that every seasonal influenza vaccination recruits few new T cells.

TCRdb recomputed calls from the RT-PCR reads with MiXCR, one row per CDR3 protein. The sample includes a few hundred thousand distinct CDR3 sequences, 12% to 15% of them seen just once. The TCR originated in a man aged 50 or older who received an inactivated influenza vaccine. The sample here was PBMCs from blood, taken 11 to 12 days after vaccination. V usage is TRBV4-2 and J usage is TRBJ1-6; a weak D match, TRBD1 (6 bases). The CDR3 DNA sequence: TGTGCCAGCAGCCAACGACAGGAAGGTTCACCCCTCCACTTT. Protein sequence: CASSQRQEGSPLHF.